These 9 T cell receptor beta chains were sequenced from one sample in a study of CD4 T cells in relation to SARS-CoV-2 and coronaviruses. Libraries were prepared by immunoSEQ multiplex PCR; TCRdb keeps only in-frame clonotypes and omits some of them. The sample has about 47,000 clones; roughly 80% are singletons. No antigens are known for them. Sequencing used naive CD4+ T cells from PBMCs, cultured in vitro. The subset is: naive CD4+ T cells isolated by negative enrichment. These receptor sequences come from an adult with COVID-19.

The chain is built from TRBV19 and TRBJ2-3, with TRBD2 as a possible D gene (5 bases). This CDR3 comprises 13 residues. CDR1 and CDR2 (germline): LNHDA, SQIVND (reference sequence). The V gene lost 7 bases and the J gene lost 6 bases, with 14 bases spanning the gap. CDR3 in DNA: TGTGCCAGTATGACAACCGGCGGGGATACGCAGTATTTT. The encoded protein is CASMTTGGDTQYF.

V usage is TRBV18 and J usage is TRBJ2-7; D is perhaps TRBD1 (6 bases). The CDR3 spans 13 residues. Trimming stripped 5 bases from V and 2 bases from J, with 10 bases between. CDR1 KGHSH and CDR2 LQKENI come from the germline V gene. The CDR3 is CASSSWTAYEQYF. The DNA of the CDR3 is TGTGCCAGCTCATCATGGACAGCCTACGAGCAGTACTTC.

This clone was seen more than once but under ten times. The chain has TRBV2 and TRBJ2-1, with TRBD1 identical over 9 bases. With 6 bases clipped from V and 6 bases from J, the junction kept 12 bases outside the gene matches. This CDR3 contains 16 residues. CDR1 and CDR2 from the germline V gene are SNHLY and FYNNEI. This chain's CDR3 is CASRGVRGTGTNEQFF. CDR3 bases: TGTGCCAGCAGGGGGGTCCGCGGGACAGGGACCAATGAGCAGTTCTTC. Full variable domain (rest looked up from reference TRBV2 and TRBJ2-1): EPEVTQTPSHQVTQMGQEVILRCVPISNHLYFYWYRQILGQKVEFLVSFYNNEISEKSEIFDDQFSVERPDGSNFTLKIRSTKLEDSAMYFCASRGVRGTGTNEQFFGPGTRLTVL.

The J gene is TRBJ2-7, the V gene TRBV5-5; unclear D gene. Germline assignment: CDR1 SGHKS and CDR2 YYEKEE (reference sequence). The CDR3 totals 11 residues. The ends were cut back, 4 bases at V and 3 bases at J, with 5 bases in the middle. CDR3 DNA: TGTGCCAGCAGCCTAGTCTACGAGCAGTACTTC. As protein: CASSLVYEQYF.

The chain couples TRBV28 to TRBJ2-3; D not certain. This CDR3 contains 10 residues. Per the germline V gene, CDR1 is MDHEN and CDR2 is SYDVKM. V gave up 5 bases and J gave up 14 bases, with 11 bases separating them. CDR3 amino acids: CASSGSRMYF. CDR3 DNA sequence: TGTGCCAGCAGTGGGTCACGCATGTATTTT.

The chain uses TRBV28 and TRBJ2-2, with D perhaps matching TRBD1 (5 bases). V was trimmed by 2 bases and J by 3 bases, leaving 13 bases between them. The CDR3 spans 16 residues. Germline CDR1 reads MDHEN; CDR2 reads SYDVKM. The CDR3 DNA is TGTGCCAGCAGTTTAAGTCAGGGCTACGACACCGGGGAGCTGTTTTTT. Protein sequence: CASSLSQGYDTGELFF.

The chain has TRBV5-6 and TRBJ1-3, with 7 nucleotides matching TRBD1. This CDR3 region has 16 residues. The junction had 8 bases not matched to a gene; V was cut back by 3 bases and J by 2 bases. Germline V CDR1 and CDR2: SGHDT, YYEEEE. CDR3 sequence (DNA): TGTGCCAGCAGCTCTGCCAGGGGGATCGCTGGAAACACCATATATTTT. It yields the protein CASSSARGIAGNTIYF. Using reference TRBV5-6 and TRBJ1-3 for the parts outside the CDR3, the full variable domain is DAGVTQSPTHLIKTRGQQVTLRCSPKSGHDTVSWYQQALGQGPQFIFQYYEEEERQRGNFPDRFSGHQFPNYSSELNVNALLLGDSALYLCASSSARGIAGNTIYFGEGSWLTVV.

V usage is TRBV6-5 and J usage is TRBJ2-3; TRBD2 is a possible D gene (7 bases). V lost 6 bases to trimming and J lost 4 bases, with 11 bases between them. Germline CDR1 reads MNHEY; CDR2 reads SVGAGI. The CDR3 is 13 residues long. The CDR3 region has the DNA TGTGCCAGCAGCCGGGGGGCCCCAGATACGCAGTATTTT. Amino acid sequence: CASSRGAPDTQYF.

The chain couples TRBV7-2 to TRBJ2-1; TRBD1 agrees at 7 bases. There are 15 residues in the CDR3. Germline assignment: CDR1 SGHTA and CDR2 FQGNSA. Losses at the gene ends were 3 bases for V and 0 bases for J; bases not matched to a gene: 2. The CDR3, as DNA: TGTGCCAGCAGCTTCCGGGACAGCTCCTACAATGAGCAGTTCTTC. This encodes CASSFRDSSYNEQFF.